Following are 5 T cell receptor beta chains from one sample sequenced in a study of cytomegalovirus exposure and HLA in healthy donors. Both 60 Vbeta primers and 13 Jbeta primers went into the PCR. Here immunoSEQ multiplex PCR was the method, and the copy in TCRdb shows in-frame clones only, minus some. The sample holds around 85,000 clones, about 82% seen once. Sequencing input: PBMCs. The receptors shown here come from a man in his thirties or forties in good health and CMV-seronegative.

With respect to this clone: The germline gene is not matched at one end of the junction; a read error may be the cause. The chain recombines TRBV10-3 with TRBJ1-2, with D uncertain. The germline V gene encodes CDR1 ENHRY and CDR2 SYGVKD. This CDR3 has 12 residues. CDR3 region: CVIRREDYGYTF. CDR3 DNA sequence: TGTGTCATCCGACGGGAGGACTATGGCTACACCTTC.

The V gene is TRBV7-2, the J gene TRBJ1-1, with a tentative D call TRBD1 (6 bases). The V end was cut by 4 bases, the J end by 6 bases, with 15 bases between. CDR1 and CDR2 (germline): SGHTA, FQGNSA. The CDR3 has 14 residues. The CDR3 spells CASSSRYGGSEAFF. CDR3 sequence (DNA): TGTGCCAGCAGCTCGCGATATGGGGGCTCTGAAGCTTTCTTT.

This clone was picked up a small number of times. CDR3 residues: CAWSDKDSLNQPQHF. The DNA for the CDR3 is TGTGCCTGGAGCGACAAGGACAGTCTAAATCAGCCCCAGCATTTT. The rearrangement links TRBV30 to TRBJ1-5, with D tentatively TRBD1 (6 bases). Germline V lookup: CDR1 GTSNPN, CDR2 SVGIG (reference sequence). The CDR3 runs 15 residues. V lost 3 bases and J lost 4, with 16 bases in between.

The gene calls are TRBV7-9 and TRBJ1-4; no clear D. Between the trimmed V and J ends, which lost 1 base and 7 bases, there was a span of 10 bases. Per germline, CDR1 SEHNR and CDR2 FQNEAQ (reference sequence). CDR3 length: 14 residues. CDR3 region: CASSLGQTLEKLFF. The CDR3 DNA sequence: TGTGCCAGCAGCTTAGGGCAGACTCTTGAAAAACTGTTTTTT.

There are a few counts of this clone. DNA of the CDR3: TGTGCCAGCAGCATCCGACAGGGGCCAGATACGCAGTATTTT. Translated: CASSIRQGPDTQYF. The chain combines TRBV5-4 with TRBJ2-3; TRBD1 agrees at 8 bases. Per germline, CDR1 SGHNT and CDR2 YYREEE (reference sequence). J gave up 4 bases and V 4 bases, and 5 bases lay outside the gene matches. This CDR3 spans 14 amino acids. Combining the CDR3 with reference TRBV5-4 and TRBJ2-3 gives the whole variable domain ETGVTQSPTHLIKTRGQQVTLRCSSQSGHNTVSWYQQALGQGPQFIFQYYREEENGRGNFPPRFSGLQFPNYSSELNVNALELDDSALYLCASSIRQGPDTQYFGPGTRLTVL.